The present T cell receptor beta chain was sequenced within a study of blood T cell repertoires in COVID-19. On the study more broadly: Collection of acute and convalescent COVID-19 samples took place in the United States, Italy and Spain. Sources were T cells, B-cell-depleted T cells, or PBMCs; the material itself was cDNA or gDNA.

Germline CDR1 is KGHSH and CDR2 is LQKENI. V lost 3 bases to trimming and J lost 3 bases; unmatched junction nucleotides: 3. The CDR3 extends over 14 amino acids. As processed by the authors: Estimation of nucleated cell counts relied on the amplification of reference gene primers. TCRdb's table, derived via immunoSEQ multiplex PCR, lists solely in-frame clones and lacks some. The V and J calls and clone size are taken from that table; D and trimming were inferred from the DNA. The table has 25,000 to 35,000 clones, 85% to 95% seen once. This chain uses TRBV18 with TRBJ2-7; 9 bases fit TRBD1. This clonotype was sampled from a human donor in a cohort sampled during active COVID-19. The sequenced material came from peripheral blood. CDR3 nucleotide sequence: TGTGCCAGCTCACCGACAGGGGGGGGCTACGAGCAGTACTTC. This gives the protein CASSPTGGGYEQYF.